One sample yielded the 27 T cell receptor beta chains listed below, sequenced in a study of blood T cell repertoires in COVID-19. Assay used: immunoSEQ multiplex PCR; TCRdb lists only in-frame clones, some missing. The sample has 290,000 or so clones, about 82% seen once. The sample taken for sequencing was peripheral blood. The receptors derive from a man between 45 and 60 years old with active or convalescent COVID-19.

This clone was found once. V is TRBV14 and J is TRBJ1-3, with D tentatively TRBD1 (5 bases). Germline V gene sequence: CDR1 SGHDN, CDR2 FVKESK. With 4 bases removed from V and 0 bases from J, the gap between germline ends came to 10 bases. CDR3 size: 15 residues. The CDR3, as DNA: TGTGCCAGCAGCCTAGGGGTTTTCTCTGGAAACACCATATATTTT. Protein product: CASSLGVFSGNTIYF. Drawing the rest from reference TRBV14 and TRBJ1-3, the complete variable domain is EAGVTQFPSHSVIEKGQTVTLRCDPISGHDNLYWYRRVMGKEIKFLLHFVKESKQDESGMPNNRFLAERTGGTYSTLKVQPAELEDSGVYFCASSLGVFSGNTIYFGEGSWLTVV.

The J gene is TRBJ1-1, the V gene TRBV14; 8 nucleotides agree with TRBD1. CDR1 is SGHDN and CDR2 is FVKESK in the germline V gene. The J segment lost 7 bases and the V segment lost 5 bases, leaving 15 bases of the junction unmatched. This CDR3 is built from 16 residues. CDR3 sequence reads: CASSNTQTGDWGEAFF. The CDR3 DNA follows: TGTGCCAGCAGCAACACCCAGACAGGGGACTGGGGTGAAGCTTTCTTT.

This clone was seen more than once but under ten times. V usage is TRBV20-1 and J usage is TRBJ2-4; tentatively, D is TRBD1 (5 bases). V dropped 3 bases and J dropped 1 base, with 13 bases sitting between them. CDR3 length: 15 amino acids. The germline V gene has CDR1 DFQATT and CDR2 SNEGSKA (reference sequence). The CDR3 DNA reads TGCAGTGCTAGTACGCGGTCAGGGGCCAAAAACATTCAGTACTTC. Translating gives CSASTRSGAKNIQYF.

This clone appeared a few times. This rearrangement joins TRBV7-2 to TRBJ1-2; D uncertain. Germline CDR1 reads SGHTA; CDR2 reads FQGNSA. The CDR3 has 12 residues. With 1 base removed from V and 4 bases from J, the gap between germline ends came to 4 bases. The CDR3 loop is CASSLVGYGYTF. The DNA for the CDR3 is TGTGCCAGCAGCTTAGTCGGCTATGGCTACACCTTC. Together with reference TRBV7-2 and TRBJ1-2, the CDR3 gives the full variable domain: GAGVSQSPSNKVTEKGKDVELRCDPISGHTALYWYRQSLGQGLEFLIYFQGNSAPDKSGLPSDRFSAERTGGSVSTLTIQRTQQEDSAVYLCASSLVGYGYTFGSGTRLTVV.

The chain joins TRBV5-4 to TRBJ2-6; D is uncertain. Trimming took off 2 bases at V and 1 base at J, with 7 bases between the two ends. The germline V gene encodes CDR1 SGHNT and CDR2 YYREEE (reference sequence). This CDR3 is built from 15 residues. The CDR3 coding sequence is TGTGCCAGCAGCTTCAGTGCTTCTGGGGCCAACGTCCTGACTTTC. Encoded protein: CASSFSASGANVLTF.

The chain employs TRBV7-9 and TRBJ2-7, with 10 bases lining up with TRBD1. V gave up 5 bases and J gave up 0 bases; unmatched junction bases: 13. The CDR3 is 18 residues long. From germline, CDR1 is SEHNR and CDR2 FQNEAQ (reference sequence). The CDR3 loop reads CASSPRGQGKIFSYEQYF. CDR3 bases: TGTGCCAGCAGCCCTAGGGGACAGGGGAAGATCTTCTCCTACGAGCAGTACTTC.

J is TRBJ1-6 and V is TRBV6-5, with 9 bases lining up with TRBD1. This CDR3 comprises 15 residues. Unmatched junction bases numbered 7, after V lost 6 bases and J lost 7 bases. Germline V gene lookup returns CDR1 MNHEY and CDR2 SVGAGI. The CDR3 loop is CASRSPGQGNSPLHF. For the CDR3, the DNA is TGTGCCAGCAGGTCACCGGGACAGGGAAATTCACCCCTCCACTTT.

The gene calls are TRBV7-2 and TRBJ1-3; D is perhaps TRBD1 (5 bases). Germline V gives CDR1 SGHTA, CDR2 FQGNSA. The V end lost 4 bases, the J end lost 0 bases, and 16 bases lay between the germline ends. The CDR3 spans 17 residues. The CDR3 protein is CASSSQTAPDSGNTIYF. The CDR3 DNA sequence: TGTGCCAGCAGCTCACAGACAGCACCCGACTCTGGAAACACCATATATTTT.

The gene calls are TRBV3-1 (or the pseudogene TRBV3-2) and TRBJ2-2; weak D call: TRBD1 (6 bases). Looked up from germline, CDR1 is LGHDT and CDR2 is YNNKEL (reference sequence). The CDR3 is made up of 14 amino acids. V was trimmed by 2 bases and J by 6 bases, leaving 10 bases between them. The CDR3, as DNA: TGTGCCAGCAGCCAAAAAGGGACACCCGGGGAGCTGTTTTTT. As protein: CASSQKGTPGELFF.

The V gene is TRBV19, the J gene TRBJ2-7; D is possibly TRBD1 (6 bases). V lost 6 bases and J lost 2, with 17 bases in between. CDR3 length: 15 residues. CDR1 LNHDA and CDR2 SQIVND come from the germline V gene (reference sequence). This CDR3 reads CASSKPGTPTYEQYF. The CDR3 DNA follows: TGTGCCAGTAGCAAACCCGGGACACCGACCTACGAGCAGTACTTC.

The rearrangement uses TRBV12-3 or TRBV12-4 and TRBJ1-2; a possible D gene is TRBD1 (5 bases). The V end was cut by 6 bases, the J end by 4 bases, with 12 bases between. This CDR3 has 13 residues. The CDR3, as DNA: TGTGCCAGCAGCTCCAGGGAGGGCTATGGCTACACCTTC. Amino acids: CASSSREGYGYTF.

This sequence joins TRBV15 and TRBJ2-3; D is perhaps TRBD2 (5 bases). Trimming pared 1 base from V and 2 bases from J, leaving 10 bases between. Germline V gives CDR1 LNHNV, CDR2 YYDKDF (reference sequence). This CDR3 contains 15 residues. As DNA, the CDR3 is TGTGCCACCAGCAGAGTGACCGGGAACACAGATACGCAGTATTTT. Amino acids: CATSRVTGNTDTQYF.

The genes are TRBV29-1 and TRBJ1-1; TRBD1 agrees at 9 bases. The germline V gene has CDR1 SQVTM and CDR2 ANQGSEA. With 4 bases clipped from V and 5 bases from J, the junction kept 5 bases outside the gene matches. The CDR3 consists of 13 residues. CDR3 sequence (DNA): TGCAGCGTTGCCAAAGGACAGGGGACTGAAGCTTTCTTT. Translation gives CSVAKGQGTEAFF.

This chain joins TRBV4-1 and TRBJ1-2; D call uncertain. This CDR3 is built from 11 residues. Trimming removed 7 bases at V and 7 bases at J, with 10 bases between. The germline gives CDR1 MGHRA, CDR2 YSYEKL. This chain's CDR3 is CASTGGVGYTF. The CDR3 DNA sequence: TGCGCCAGCACGGGCGGGGTTGGCTACACCTTC.

The V gene is TRBV6-2 or TRBV6-3, the J gene TRBJ2-7; TRBD2 matches 7 bases. J gave up 6 bases and V 6 bases, and 8 bases lay outside the gene matches. The CDR3 consists of 13 residues. Germline V gives CDR1 MNHEY, CDR2 SVGEGT. The CDR3 coding sequence is TGTGCCAGCAGCCGGGACTATGGGGTCGAGCAGTACTTC. This gives the protein CASSRDYGVEQYF.

This chain links TRBV6-1 with TRBJ1-5; D possibly corresponds to TRBD1 (5 bases). The CDR3 spans 15 residues. V dropped 1 base and J dropped 6 bases, with 13 bases sitting between them. Germline V gene sequence: CDR1 MNHNS, CDR2 SASEGT. The DNA for the CDR3 is TGTGCCAGCAGTGAAGGGCAGGTCGGGGGTCAGCCCCAGCATTTT. This translates into CASSEGQVGGQPQHF.

The J gene is TRBJ2-1, the V gene TRBV2, with 12 bases identical to TRBD2. The CDR3 runs to 17 residues. The ends lost 5 bases at V and 0 bases at J; junction bases unmatched: 5. Per the germline V gene, CDR1 is SNHLY and CDR2 is FYNNEI. The CDR3 spells CASSRLAGVGSYNEQFF. CDR3 bases: TGTGCCAGCAGTCGACTAGCGGGAGTGGGCTCCTACAATGAGCAGTTCTTC.

The chain links TRBV28 to TRBJ1-2; TRBD1 agrees at 9 bases. The CDR3 length is 15 residues. Losses at the gene ends were 2 bases for V and 1 base for J; bases not matched to a gene: 2. Germline CDR1 is MDHEN and CDR2 is SYDVKM. The CDR3 loop is CASSLTGGFNYGYTF. CDR3 DNA sequence: TGTGCCAGCAGTTTAACAGGGGGCTTTAACTATGGCTACACCTTC.

This clone was counted between two and nine times. The CDR3 DNA follows: TGCGCCAGCAGCTCCGGGGGAGCTAGCAATCAGCCCCAGCATTTT. Amino acid sequence: CASSSGGASNQPQHF. J is TRBJ1-5 and V is TRBV5-1; TRBD1 might be the D (5 bases). The germline V gene encodes CDR1 SGHRS and CDR2 YFSETQ. The CDR3 sequence is 15 residues long. Trimming left V 3 bases short and J 0 bases short, with 10 bases between.

The chain carries TRBV27 and TRBJ2-1; possible D gene TRBD1, 5 bases. Germline CDR1 reads MNHEY; CDR2 reads SMNVEV (reference sequence). The length of the CDR3 is 12 residues. Between the trimmed V and J ends, which lost 4 bases and 12 bases, there was a span of 13 bases. The CDR3 DNA sequence: TGTGCCAGCAGTTCACATAGAAGGGGGCAGTTCTTC. Encoded protein: CASSSHRRGQFF.

V gene TRBV6-5 combines with J gene TRBJ1-2; the D gene is possibly TRBD1 (5 bases). Germline assignment: CDR1 MNHEY and CDR2 SVGAGI. Trimming left V 6 bases short and J 2 bases short, with 7 bases between. The CDR3 extends over 12 amino acids. In nucleotides, the CDR3 is TGTGCCAGCAGGGCAGGGAACTATGGCTACACCTTC. This gives the protein CASRAGNYGYTF.

The gene calls are TRBV3-1 (or the pseudogene TRBV3-2) and TRBJ1-1; unclear D gene. The CDR3 length is 15 residues. Germline V gives CDR1 LGHDT, CDR2 YNNKEL (reference sequence). The germline V and J ends were trimmed by 2 bases and 4 bases, with 14 bases remaining between them. The DNA for the CDR3 is TGTGCCAGCAGCCAAAGGTTACAGCTCCTCACTGAAGCTTTCTTT. It specifies CASSQRLQLLTEAFF.

The chain uses TRBV18 and TRBJ1-6, with TRBD1 matching 9 bases. This CDR3 spans 16 amino acids. Looked up from germline, CDR1 is KGHSH and CDR2 is LQKENI. Germline trimming cut 1 base from V and 7 bases from J; bases unmatched to any gene: 5. CDR3 coding DNA: TGTGCCAGCTCACCACTGGGGGACAGGGTGAATTCACCCCTCCACTTT. Its protein product is CASSPLGDRVNSPLHF.

The chain joins TRBV19 to TRBJ1-3, with D uncertain. The V gene lost 5 bases and the J gene lost 2 bases, with 13 bases spanning the gap. CDR3 length: 15 amino acids. Germline CDR1 LNHDA, CDR2 SQIVND (reference sequence). The CDR3 DNA is TGTGCCAGTAGTCCCCGGTTTCACGCTGGAAACACCATATATTTT. Protein product: CASSPRFHAGNTIYF. The whole variable domain, filled in from reference TRBV19 and TRBJ1-3, reads DGGITQSPKYLFRKEGQNVTLSCEQNLNHDAMYWYRQDPGQGLRLIYYSQIVNDFQKGDIAEGYSVSREKKESFPLTVTSAQKNPTAFYLCASSPRFHAGNTIYFGEGSWLTVV.

This chain connects TRBV10-3 to TRBJ1-1; 10 bases are shared with TRBD1. CDR3 length equals 15 residues. CDR1 is ENHRY, CDR2 SYGVKD, per germline. The junction had 10 bases not matched to a gene; V was cut back by 6 bases and J by 6 bases. DNA of the CDR3: TGTGCCATCAGCGATGACAGGGGGCGAGCCTCTGAAGCTTTCTTT. Protein: CAISDDRGRASEAFF.

The rearrangement links TRBV12-3 or TRBV12-4 to TRBJ1-2; D unresolved. CDR3 length equals 13 residues. Trimming stripped 4 bases from V and 0 bases from J, with 6 bases between. DNA of the CDR3: TGTGCCAGCAGTTCAGCCTCTAACTATGGCTACACCTTC. It yields the protein CASSSASNYGYTF.

The chain carries TRBV9 and TRBJ1-1, with unresolved D. CDR1 SGDLS and CDR2 YYNGEE come from the germline V gene. V was trimmed by 0 bases and J by 2 bases, leaving 11 bases between them. This CDR3 is 15 amino acids long. The CDR3 loop reads CASSVARSLNTEAFF. The CDR3 DNA is TGTGCCAGCAGCGTAGCCCGGAGTTTAAACACTGAAGCTTTCTTT.